The 13 T cell receptor beta chains presented below share a single source sample, sequenced in a study of identical twins. TCRdb re-called the 5' RACE reads through MiXCR, storing one row per CDR3 protein. This table has about 690,000 distinct CDR3 sequences, 6.1% appearing once. Material: naive T cells sorted from blood. Receptors were obtained from a man younger than 30 in good health.

This clonotype was seen many times. The rearrangement links TRBV5-1 to TRBJ2-3, with D perhaps TRBD2 (6 bases). V gave up 3 bases and J gave up 2 bases, with 10 bases separating them. This CDR3 spans 14 amino acids. CDR1 SGHRS and CDR2 YFSETQ come from the germline V gene. CDR3 coding DNA: TGCGCCAGCAGCTCGGGACTTCCCACAGATACGCAGTATTTT. It translates to CASSSGLPTDTQYF. Full variable domain (outside the CDR3, taken from reference TRBV5-1 and TRBJ2-3): KAGVTQTPRYLIKTRGQQVTLSCSPISGHRSVSWYQQTPGQGLQFLFEYFSETQRNKGNFPGRFSGRQFSNSRSEMNVSTLELGDSALYLCASSSGLPTDTQYFGPGTRLTVL.

This clonotype was observed at least ten times. The genes are TRBV12-3 or TRBV12-4 and TRBJ2-7; 8 nucleotides match TRBD2. Trimming removed 5 bases from V and 2 bases from J; junction bases left unmatched: 11. CDR3 length: 16 amino acids. CDR3 bases: TGTGCCAGCAGTCTCCCGCTGGCGGGAGGACCCTACGAGCAGTACGTC. This codes for CASSLPLAGGPYEQYV.

The gene calls are TRBV13 and TRBJ2-3; D perhaps matches TRBD2 (6 bases). Germline V lookup: CDR1 PRHDT, CDR2 FYEKMQ (reference sequence). The V end was cut by 2 bases, the J end by 2 bases, with 11 bases between. CDR3 length: 15 residues. CDR3 DNA: TGTGCCAGCAGCTTACGCGGGATGAACACAGATACGCAGTATTTT. Amino acid sequence: CASSLRGMNTDTQYF.

This clonotype was counted only a few times. V gene TRBV21-1 combines with J gene TRBJ2-2; the table's D call TRBD1 went unverified against the DNA. TRBV21-1 is a documented pseudogene. The CDR3 contains 15 residues. This CDR3 reads CASSSDRVDTGELFF. The CDR3, as DNA: TGTGCCAGCAGCTCCGACAGGGTGGACACCGGGGAGCTGTTTTTT.

V and J are TRBV29-1 and TRBJ2-3, with 8 positions matching TRBD1. Germline values: CDR1 SQVTM, CDR2 ANQGSEA. With V trimmed by 7 bases and J by 3 bases, 12 bases remained unmatched. The CDR3 consists of 15 residues. CDR3: CSAGLAGGLTDTQYF. The CDR3 nucleotides read TGCAGCGCTGGGCTTGCAGGGGGCTTAACAGATACGCAGTATTTT.

This clonotype came up many times. The V gene is TRBV6-5, the J gene TRBJ2-7; D gene uncertain. V was trimmed by 0 bases and J by 3 bases, leaving 9 bases between them. The CDR3 loop spans 14 amino acids. Germline CDR1 MNHEY, CDR2 SVGAGI. The CDR3 sequence is CASSYSTGRYEQYF. CDR3 DNA: TGTGCCAGCAGTTACTCGACGGGTCGCTACGAGCAGTACTTC.

This clonotype was detected only a few times. V gene TRBV20-1 combines with J gene TRBJ1-5; TRBD1 aligns across 8 bases. The CDR3 spans 14 residues. Losses at the gene ends were 6 bases for V and 7 bases for J; bases not matched to a gene: 11. Germline V CDR1 and CDR2: DFQATT, SNEGSKA (reference sequence). This CDR3 reads CSAPQGASGQPQHF. CDR3 nucleotide sequence: TGCAGTGCACCCCAGGGGGCGTCGGGACAGCCCCAGCATTTT.

This clonotype appeared many times. The chain employs TRBV29-1 and TRBJ2-1; D is unclear. Germline CDR1 is SQVTM and CDR2 is ANQGSEA. V was pared by 6 bases and J by 5 bases, with 8 bases between. CDR3 length: 11 amino acids. The CDR3 region has the DNA TGCAGCGTGGCTAAGGACAATGAGCAGTTCTTC. Translation gives CSVAKDNEQFF.

This clonotype turned up a few times. The CDR3 coding sequence is TGCAGTGCCACCACTAGCGGGAGACCGTACGAGCAGTACTTC. Encoded protein: CSATTSGRPYEQYF. This sequence joins TRBV20-1 and TRBJ2-7; 11 positions match TRBD2. CDR3 size: 14 residues. CDR1 is DFQATT, CDR2 SNEGSKA, per germline (reference sequence). Trimming at V came to 6 bases and at J to 4 bases, leaving 8 bases not matched to a gene.

This clonotype has a count of ten or more. The rearrangement links TRBV4-3 to TRBJ2-1; D call uncertain. The CDR3 runs to 14 residues. The germline V gene has CDR1 LGHNA and CDR2 YSLEER. Trimming took 0 bases from V and 3 from J, leaving 6 bases between them. As DNA, the CDR3 is TGCGCCAGCAGCCAAGACAGGCTCTACAATGAGCAGTTCTTC. Amino acids: CASSQDRLYNEQFF.

This clonotype was counted at least ten times. V gene TRBV6-1 combines with J gene TRBJ1-3; a weak D match, TRBD1 (5 bases). The CDR3 runs to 15 residues. V lost 0 bases to trimming and J lost 4 bases, with 10 bases between them. CDR1 is MNHNS, CDR2 SASEGT, per germline. This CDR3 reads CASSEALGDGNTIYF. The CDR3 DNA reads TGTGCCAGCAGTGAAGCGCTCGGGGACGGAAACACCATATATTTT.

Many counts were recorded for this clonotype. The chain employs TRBV20-1 and TRBJ2-6; 7 bases fit TRBD1. CDR1 and CDR2 from the germline V gene are DFQATT and SNEGSKA (reference sequence). The CDR3 is made up of 13 amino acids. Unmatched junction bases numbered 1, after V lost 6 bases and J lost 2 bases. CDR3 in amino acids: CSATGAGANVLTF. In DNA, the CDR3 is TGCAGTGCCACAGGGGCTGGGGCCAACGTCCTGACTTTC.

This clonotype came up a few times. The genes are TRBV5-1 and TRBJ2-5; maybe TRBD1 (5 bases). V was clipped by 0 bases and J by 1 base, with 10 bases between them. Germline values: CDR1 SGHRS, CDR2 YFSETQ. There are 15 residues in the CDR3. Written as DNA, the CDR3 is TGCGCCAGCAGCTTGGAGCAGGGCTCCCAAGAGACCCAGTACTTC. This encodes CASSLEQGSQETQYF.